This T cell receptor (beta chain) was captured in a study of cytotoxic CD8 clonotypes in ibrutinib-treated CLL. Study overall: Across samples, productive templates numbered roughly 230,000 and productive rearrangements reached around 98,000 on average. The study's findings and limits: Clonality climbed at ibrutinib response, then dropped toward baseline at progression. Sampling times differed between sustained-remission and progressing patients.

Cryopreserved PBMCs were the source of around 2 micrograms of genomic DNA, which went to TCR beta libraries. This table comes from immunoSEQ multiplex PCR, and its TCRdb copy is limited to in-frame clones, with some not included. The sample includes 200,000 to 250,000 clones, about four fifths of them seen just once. With respect to this clone: The antigen remains undetermined.

V shed 3 bases and J 5 bases; nucleotides not matched to a gene: 3. The CDR3 consists of 13 residues. Germline V lookup: CDR1 GTSNPN, CDR2 SVGIG (reference sequence). Sequencing used PBMCs, obtained after 12 months of ibrutinib treatment. The receptor comes from a human donor with chronic lymphocytic leukemia. The chain employs TRBV30 and TRBJ2-3, with TRBD1 matching 9 bases. The CDR3 reads CAWRGQGGDTQYF. CDR3 DNA sequence: TGTGCCTGGAGGGGACAGGGAGGAGATACGCAGTATTTT.